The 13 T cell receptor beta chains listed next were all sequenced from one sample in a study of OX40 agonist ivuxolimab in advanced cancers. Generated by immunoSEQ multiplex PCR, the TCRdb table keeps only in-frame clones and is missing some. Of about 100,000 clones in the sample, less than 95% are singletons; the top ten hold approximately 0.2%. This specimen consisted of CD4+ or CD8+ T cells sorted from blood, obtained in a trial of the OX40 agonist ivuxolimab. These receptor sequences come from an adult with an advanced solid tumor such as melanoma, head and neck, liver or kidney cancer.

This sequence joins TRBV7-2 and TRBJ2-2, with 7 positions matching TRBD1. The J segment lost 4 bases and the V segment lost 0 bases, leaving 5 bases of the junction unmatched. Looked up from germline, CDR1 is SGHTA and CDR2 is FQGNSA. This CDR3 spans 16 amino acids. The CDR3 loop reads CASSLAQQGTTGELFF. CDR3 bases: TGTGCCAGCAGCTTAGCCCAACAGGGGACCACCGGGGAGCTGTTTTTT.

A single count supports this clone. The V call is TRBV5-4, the J call TRBJ2-7; 10 bases are a match to TRBD1. The CDR3 runs to 14 residues. Germline trimming cut 4 bases from V and 5 bases from J; bases unmatched to any gene: 6. CDR1 is SGHNT, CDR2 YYREEE, per germline (reference sequence). The CDR3 reads CASSVGQGFNEQYF. The CDR3 DNA sequence: TGTGCCAGCAGCGTGGGACAGGGGTTCAACGAGCAGTACTTC.

The genes are TRBV5-4 and TRBJ2-2, with TRBD1 matching over 10 bases. The CDR3 is 16 amino acids. With 5 bases clipped from V and 6 bases from J, the junction kept 10 bases outside the gene matches. The V gene's germline CDR1 is SGHNT and CDR2 YYREEE (reference sequence). CDR3 in amino acids: CASSFPPGQGAGELFF. The CDR3 DNA sequence: TGTGCCAGCAGTTTTCCCCCCGGACAGGGGGCCGGGGAGCTGTTTTTT.

This sequence joins TRBV6-6 and TRBJ2-5, with 8 nucleotides matching TRBD2. Germline CDR1 reads MNHNY; CDR2 reads SVGAGI (reference sequence). This CDR3 contains 15 residues. The V segment lost 5 bases and the J segment 1 base; nucleotides outside the gene matches: 6. The CDR3 loop is CASSRTLAGQETQYF. The CDR3 DNA reads TGTGCCAGCAGTCGAACCCTAGCGGGCCAAGAGACCCAGTACTTC.

The chain links TRBV6-1 to TRBJ1-1, with 7 bases fitting TRBD1. The V gene's germline CDR1 is MNHNS and CDR2 SASEGT. The CDR3 loop spans 13 amino acids. J lost 2 bases, V lost 7 bases, and 4 bases had no gene match. The CDR3 sequence is CASKTGPNTEAFF. The DNA of the CDR3 is TGTGCCAGCAAGACAGGGCCCAACACTGAAGCTTTCTTT.

The rearrangement joins TRBV5-6 to TRBJ1-1, with D unresolved. The CDR3 is made up of 14 amino acids. Germline V gene sequence: CDR1 SGHDT, CDR2 YYEEEE. V was clipped by 0 bases and J by 2 bases, with 8 bases between them. CDR3 loop: CASSLGVRNTEAFF. The CDR3 DNA sequence: TGTGCCAGCAGCTTGGGCGTTAGAAACACTGAAGCTTTCTTT.

The chain has TRBV2 and TRBJ1-2; D perhaps matches TRBD1 (5 bases). This CDR3 region has 13 residues. Germline V gene data show CDR1 as SNHLY and CDR2 as FYNNEI. The V and J ends lost 4 bases and 6 bases respectively, with 12 bases between them. CDR3 DNA: TGTGCCAGCAGTGTCAGGGAGAAGGATGGCTACACCTTC. Its protein product is CASSVREKDGYTF.

The rearrangement joins TRBV28 to TRBJ2-7; D perhaps matches TRBD1 (6 bases). The CDR3 spans 15 residues. CDR1 is MDHEN and CDR2 is SYDVKM in the germline V gene. Between the trimmed V and J ends, which lost 4 bases and 0 bases, there was a span of 13 bases. The CDR3 reads CASSSTGTPSYEQYF. CDR3 bases: TGTGCCAGCAGTTCTACAGGGACCCCCTCCTACGAGCAGTACTTC.

The chain couples TRBV27 to TRBJ1-6; D might be TRBD1 (5 bases). Germline CDR1 is MNHEY and CDR2 is SMNVEV (reference sequence). Trimming took off 4 bases at V and 0 bases at J, with 16 bases between the two ends. The CDR3 spans 18 residues. The CDR3: CASSSSRQLFSYNSPLHF. Here the CDR3 DNA reads TGTGCCAGCAGTTCCTCTAGACAGCTATTCTCCTATAATTCACCCCTCCACTTT.

This clone was counted between two and nine times. The chain joins TRBV15 to TRBJ2-7; no reliable D call. V was shortened by 0 bases and J by 4 bases, with 10 bases between the two germline ends. Germline CDR1 and CDR2: LNHNV and YYDKDF (reference sequence). The CDR3 has 14 residues. Written as DNA, the CDR3 is TGTGCCACCAGCAGAGATAGTTGGGGATACGAGCAGTACTTC. This gives the protein CATSRDSWGYEQYF.

The rearrangement links TRBV7-3 to TRBJ1-5; no reliable D call. This CDR3 region has 13 residues. Germline-derived CDR1 and CDR2 are SGHTA and FQGTGA. Trimming removed 1 base from V and 5 bases from J, with 6 bases in between. The CDR3 DNA follows: TGTGCCAGCAGCTTAAATCCCGATCAGCCCCAGCATTTT. This translates into CASSLNPDQPQHF.

V is TRBV27 and J is TRBJ2-5, with D maybe TRBD1 (5 bases). This CDR3 comprises 16 residues. Germline loops: CDR1 MNHEY, CDR2 SMNVEV (reference sequence). Trimming removed 6 bases at V and 3 bases at J, with 20 bases between. The CDR3 protein is CASSPIRTIVEETQYF. In DNA, the CDR3 is TGTGCCAGCAGCCCTATTAGGACAATAGTCGAAGAGACCCAGTACTTC.

The gene calls are TRBV5-1 and TRBJ1-3; D gene uncertain. V lost 3 bases to trimming and J lost 0 bases, with 10 bases between them. The CDR3 has 15 amino acids. CDR1 is SGHRS, CDR2 YFSETQ, per germline. CDR3 sequence reads: CASSSDSYSGNTIYF. DNA of the CDR3: TGCGCCAGCAGCTCCGATTCGTACTCTGGAAACACCATATATTTT.